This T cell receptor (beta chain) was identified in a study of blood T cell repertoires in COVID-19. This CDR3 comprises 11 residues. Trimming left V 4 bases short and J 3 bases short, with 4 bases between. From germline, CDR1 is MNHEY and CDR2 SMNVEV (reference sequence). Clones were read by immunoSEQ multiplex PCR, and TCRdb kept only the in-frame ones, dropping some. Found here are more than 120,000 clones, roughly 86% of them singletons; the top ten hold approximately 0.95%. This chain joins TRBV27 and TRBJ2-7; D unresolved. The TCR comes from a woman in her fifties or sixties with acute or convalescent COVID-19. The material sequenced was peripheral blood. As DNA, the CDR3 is TGTGCCAGCAGTTCACTCTACGAGCAGTACTTC. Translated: CASSSLYEQYF.